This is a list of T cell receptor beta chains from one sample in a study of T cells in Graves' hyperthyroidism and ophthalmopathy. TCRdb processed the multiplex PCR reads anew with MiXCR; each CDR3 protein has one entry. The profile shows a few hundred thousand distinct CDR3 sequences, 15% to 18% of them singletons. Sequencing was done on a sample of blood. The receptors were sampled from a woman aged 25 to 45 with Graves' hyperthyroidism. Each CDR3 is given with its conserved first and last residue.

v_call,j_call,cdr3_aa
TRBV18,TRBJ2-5,CASSPPTGEDQYF
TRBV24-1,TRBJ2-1,CATSDPDSYNEQFF
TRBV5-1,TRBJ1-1,CASSLVTGVNTEAFF
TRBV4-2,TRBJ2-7,CASSQTGTGGYEQYF
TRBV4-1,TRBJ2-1,CASSRVSGRAGDEQFF
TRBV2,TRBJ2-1,CATQARGNSYNEQFF
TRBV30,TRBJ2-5,CAWSRGLGETQYF
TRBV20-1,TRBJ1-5,CSARPPGQINQPQHF
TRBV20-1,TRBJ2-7,CSASRSGGFYEQYF
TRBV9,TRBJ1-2,CASSVRGGTVNYGYTF
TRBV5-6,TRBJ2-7,CASSPRRGRPYEQYF
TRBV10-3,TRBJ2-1,CAISDLLGTRRTPSYNEQFF
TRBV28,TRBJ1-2,CASSFRGREHYGYTF
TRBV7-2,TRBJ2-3,CASSLVIAGSSTDTQYF
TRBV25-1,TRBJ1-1,CASSEFYGDEAFF
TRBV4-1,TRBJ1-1,CASSQDWSSTEAFF
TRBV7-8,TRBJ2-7,CASSYLPAGGPSSYEQYF
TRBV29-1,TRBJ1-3,CSVEGVTGNTIYF
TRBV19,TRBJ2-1,CASSIWNEQFF
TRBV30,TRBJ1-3,CAWSGQGAGNTIYF
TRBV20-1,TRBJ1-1,CSARPGERTEAFF
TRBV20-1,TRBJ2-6,CSAPTGPDSGANVLTF
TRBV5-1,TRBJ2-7,CASSLSASGSHEQYF
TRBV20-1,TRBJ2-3,CSRTSGRVGTDTQYF
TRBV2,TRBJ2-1,CASMILAGSSYNEQFF
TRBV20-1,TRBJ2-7,CSASLGTGAYLDEQYF
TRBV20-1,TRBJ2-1,CSASSSGYNEQFF
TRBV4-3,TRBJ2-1,CASSQVRGGEQFF
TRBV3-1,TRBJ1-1,CASSQDFPDSSISTEAFF
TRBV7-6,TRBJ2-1,CASSTYLGTSGTYNEQFF
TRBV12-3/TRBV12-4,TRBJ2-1,CASSETGTSGILPYNEQFF
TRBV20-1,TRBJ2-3,CSARRLAPDTQYF
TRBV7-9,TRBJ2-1,CASKGRTSGRAGQFF
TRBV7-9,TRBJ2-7,CASSSATGFQEYEQYF
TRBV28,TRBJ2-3,CASSSQGEAPVDTQYF
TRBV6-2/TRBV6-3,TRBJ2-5,CASSSPGSGSVETQYF
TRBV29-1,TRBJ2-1,CSVASARSNEQFF
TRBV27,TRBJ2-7,CASSFRGGDLYEQYF
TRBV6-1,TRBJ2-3,CASSLEGTPLGDTQYF
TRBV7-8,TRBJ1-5,CASSLFMEVAYQPQHF
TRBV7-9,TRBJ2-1,CASSLTTTSGRAGPYNEQFF
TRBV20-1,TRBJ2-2,CSASGTGNTGELFF
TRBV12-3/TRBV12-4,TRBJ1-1,CASSLEGLRTEAFF
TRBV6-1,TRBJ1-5,CASSEPWDRTNQPQHF
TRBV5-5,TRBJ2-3,CASTVRTGWTDTQYF
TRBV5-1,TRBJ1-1,CASSPGTGVGNTEAFF
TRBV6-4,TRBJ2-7,CASSDSCGGCAYEQYF
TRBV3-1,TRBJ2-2,CASSQVLGGTGELFF